The 16 T cell receptor beta chains below come from one sample, sequenced in a study of T cell responses to AZD1222 COVID-19 vaccine. Some clones are missing from TCRdb's copy, which holds only in-frame ones; the method was immunoSEQ multiplex PCR. The sample lists 100,000 to 120,000 clones, roughly 90% occurring once. The sequenced sample was peripheral blood, obtained 28 days after the second AZD1222 dose. The receptors here all came from an adult who received the AZD1222 COVID-19 vaccine.

V and J are TRBV7-9 and TRBJ1-3; no reliable D call. The CDR3 loop spans 14 amino acids. Trimming shortened V by 3 bases and J by 0 bases, and 6 bases separated the two germline ends. Germline CDR1 reads SEHNR; CDR2 reads FQNEAQ (reference sequence). The CDR3 DNA reads TGTGCCAGCAGCTTTTTAACCTCTGGAAACACCATATATTTT. Translated: CASSFLTSGNTIYF.

The chain uses TRBV5-1 and TRBJ2-5, with D unresolved. Germline-derived CDR1 and CDR2 are SGHRS and YFSETQ. There are 15 residues in the CDR3. Trimming removed 0 bases at V and 2 bases at J, with 11 bases between. CDR3 sequence (DNA): TGCGCCAGCAGCTTGGTCACAGTTCCACAAGAGACCCAGTACTTC. Translation gives CASSLVTVPQETQYF.

V is TRBV19 and J is TRBJ1-5; the match to TRBD1 covers 7 bases. Looked up from germline, CDR1 is LNHDA and CDR2 is SQIVND (reference sequence). V shed 7 bases, J shed 4 bases, and the junction held 4 bases outside the gene matches. The CDR3 has 13 amino acids. CDR3 protein: CASKQGQNQPQHF. CDR3 sequence (DNA): TGTGCCAGTAAACAGGGGCAGAATCAGCCCCAGCATTTT.

This clone was recorded only once. The chain has TRBV4-3 and TRBJ1-4; D not resolved. The CDR3 extends over 14 amino acids. V lost 6 bases and J lost 4, with 12 bases in between. CDR1 and CDR2 from the germline V gene are LGHNA and YSLEER. CDR3 residues: CASSPGSLNEKLFF. The CDR3 DNA follows: TGCGCCAGCAGTCCCGGGAGTCTTAATGAAAAACTGTTTTTT.

The rearrangement uses TRBV7-6 and TRBJ2-7, with D possibly being TRBD1 or TRBD2 (5 bases each). With 1 base removed from V and 2 bases from J, the gap between germline ends came to 12 bases. Germline loops: CDR1 SGHVS, CDR2 FNYEAQ. This CDR3 spans 15 amino acids. The CDR3 loop is CASSLGVQGPYEQYF. DNA of the CDR3: TGTGCCAGCAGCTTAGGGGTCCAGGGACCCTACGAGCAGTACTTC.

This CDR3 is CASTKGGNPASYEQYF. CDR3 nucleotide sequence: TGCGCCAGCACCAAGGGGGGGAACCCTGCTTCCTACGAGCAGTACTTC. This chain uses TRBV5-1 with TRBJ2-7, with a tentative D call TRBD2 (7 bases). Between the trimmed V and J ends, which lost 6 bases and 1 base, there was a span of 20 bases. CDR1 SGHRS and CDR2 YFSETQ come from the germline V gene. CDR3 length: 16 residues.

The chain has TRBV19 and TRBJ1-4, with 12 bases that match TRBD1. The CDR3 runs to 15 residues. J was trimmed by 3 bases and V by 8 bases; bases with no gene match: 4. Germline V gene data show CDR1 as LNHDA and CDR2 as SQIVND (reference sequence). The CDR3 sequence: CASRDRGLANEKLFF. The CDR3 coding sequence is TGTGCCAGTCGGGACAGGGGGCTGGCTAATGAAAAACTGTTTTTT.

Concerning this clone: At the DNA level, this CDR3 is encoded by other sequences in the same sample as well. The chain links TRBV18 to TRBJ1-5; 8 positions match TRBD1. The CDR3 runs 15 residues. Trimming removed 2 bases from V and 2 bases from J; junction bases left unmatched: 2. Germline CDR1 KGHSH, CDR2 LQKENI. The CDR3 DNA follows: TGTGCCAGCTCACCAACACAGGGGGGCAATCAGCCCCAGCATTTT. It translates to CASSPTQGGNQPQHF.

This CDR3 reads CASSTAGGDYEQYF. CDR3 nucleotide sequence: TGTGCCAGTAGTACGGCAGGGGGCGACTACGAGCAGTACTTC. The rearrangement joins TRBV19 to TRBJ2-7, with 8 bases lining up with TRBD1. Germline lookup yields CDR1 LNHDA and CDR2 SQIVND (reference sequence). V gave up 4 bases and J gave up 3 bases; unmatched junction bases: 5. This CDR3 contains 14 residues.

This sequence joins TRBV5-1 and TRBJ2-2; TRBD2 is a possible D gene (6 bases). CDR3 length: 15 residues. V lost 0 bases, J lost 1 base, and 7 bases lay in between. Germline loops: CDR1 SGHRS, CDR2 YFSETQ. CDR3 region: CASSLGGVNTGELFF. The CDR3 DNA reads TGCGCCAGCAGCTTGGGCGGGGTGAACACCGGGGAGCTGTTTTTT.

The gene calls are TRBV7-6 and TRBJ2-2, with D possibly TRBD2 on 6 matching bases. Germline values: CDR1 SGHVS, CDR2 FNYEAQ. This CDR3 contains 16 residues. Trimming removed 1 base from V and 4 bases from J, with 13 bases in between. The CDR3 region is CASSLVDGGRTGELFF. Here the CDR3 DNA reads TGTGCCAGCAGCTTAGTCGACGGGGGTCGCACCGGGGAGCTGTTTTTT.

The V call is TRBV6-5, the J call TRBJ1-1, with 10 bases fitting TRBD1. The CDR3 is 14 residues long. The V gene's germline CDR1 is MNHEY and CDR2 SVGAGI. The trim removed 0 bases at V and 11 bases at J, leaving 6 bases unmatched. For the CDR3, the DNA is TGTGCCAGCAGTTACTCGCCCGGGACAGGGGTGGCTTTCTTT. It specifies CASSYSPGTGVAFF.

The chain recombines TRBV5-1 with TRBJ2-1; D may be TRBD1 or TRBD2 (5 bases each). The CDR3 length is 14 residues. V was pared by 3 bases and J by 5 bases, with 12 bases between. Germline assignment: CDR1 SGHRS and CDR2 YFSETQ. The CDR3 region has the DNA TGCGCCAGCAGCTCCGGGGACGAAAACAATGAGCAGTTCTTC. Translating it yields CASSSGDENNEQFF.

CDR3 nucleotide sequence: TGTGCCAGCAGTGAAGTAGGGCGGCAAGAGACCCAGTACTTC. It yields the protein CASSEVGRQETQYF. The genes are TRBV6-1 and TRBJ2-5; the D is unclear. Trimming shortened V by 1 base and J by 2 bases, and 8 bases separated the two germline ends. Per germline, CDR1 MNHNS and CDR2 SASEGT. The CDR3 totals 14 residues.

On this clone itself: The junction departs from germline at one end; a sequencing error may be responsible. The chain links TRBV7-7 to TRBJ1-5; 9 nucleotides agree with TRBD1. The CDR3 runs 17 residues. Germline V gene lookup returns CDR1 SSHAT and CDR2 FNYEAQ (reference sequence). DNA for the CDR3: TGTGCTAGCAGTAACCGCGGGGGACAGGGAGATCATCAGCCCCAGCATTTT. It codes for CASSNRGGQGDHQPQHF.

J is TRBJ2-7 and V is TRBV7-8, with TRBD2 matching 12 bases. Germline V CDR1 and CDR2: SGHVS, FQNEAQ. V gave up 3 bases and J gave up 4 bases; unmatched junction bases: 4. The CDR3 length is 15 residues. The CDR3 sequence: CASSFRLAGEYEQYF. The CDR3 nucleotides are TGTGCCAGCAGCTTCCGACTAGCGGGGGAATACGAGCAGTACTTC.